The clone carrying this T cell receptor (beta chain) was observed once. The CDR3 has 16 amino acids. Looked up from germline, CDR1 is MGHRA and CDR2 is YSYEKL. V was cut by 0 bases and J by 3 bases, with 15 bases left in between. The sample belongs to a study of blood T cell repertoires in COVID-19. Overall study: Spain, Italy and the United States supplied samples that represented acute and convalescent COVID-19. The analysed material was cDNA or gDNA that came from T cells, B-cell-depleted T cells, or PBMCs.

As originally analysed: By means of reference gene primer amplification, nucleated cell counts were estimated. Profiling relied on immunoSEQ multiplex PCR, and the TCRdb table lists in-frame clones only, not all of them. V and J calls and clone size come straight from that table; D and trimming were deduced from the DNA. The data show under 200,000 clones, roughly 78% seen once. The chain couples TRBV4-1 to TRBJ2-7, with D possibly being TRBD2 (6 bases). This TCR came from a man aged 70-80 years with active or convalescent COVID-19. The sample comprised peripheral blood. The CDR3 loop reads CASSQDGTPRLYEQYF. For the CDR3, the DNA is TGCGCCAGCAGCCAAGATGGGACTCCGAGGCTCTACGAGCAGTACTTC.